This entry features one T cell receptor (beta chain) sequence. The sample originates from a study of cytomegalovirus exposure and HLA in healthy donors. Study details: HLA-typed donors were the source of around 77 million unique TCRs held in an early data release.

Primers for the PCR totalled 60 Vbeta and 13 Jbeta. Profiled with immunoSEQ multiplex PCR; TCRdb holds only in-frame clones, not every one. This sample's table has approximately 58,000 clones. The origin of this receptor is a man between 18 and 29 years old in good health and CMV-seropositive. The sequenced material came from PBMCs.

CDR3 sequence: CSVGQGRGEQYF. The CDR3 bases are TGCAGCGTTGGACAGGGGAGAGGCGAGCAGTACTTC. The V gene is TRBV29-1, the J gene TRBJ2-7, with 8 bases matching TRBD1. The J segment lost 6 bases and the V segment lost 4 bases, leaving 5 bases of the junction unmatched. Germline V gene lookup returns CDR1 SQVTM and CDR2 ANQGSEA. CDR3 size: 12 residues.